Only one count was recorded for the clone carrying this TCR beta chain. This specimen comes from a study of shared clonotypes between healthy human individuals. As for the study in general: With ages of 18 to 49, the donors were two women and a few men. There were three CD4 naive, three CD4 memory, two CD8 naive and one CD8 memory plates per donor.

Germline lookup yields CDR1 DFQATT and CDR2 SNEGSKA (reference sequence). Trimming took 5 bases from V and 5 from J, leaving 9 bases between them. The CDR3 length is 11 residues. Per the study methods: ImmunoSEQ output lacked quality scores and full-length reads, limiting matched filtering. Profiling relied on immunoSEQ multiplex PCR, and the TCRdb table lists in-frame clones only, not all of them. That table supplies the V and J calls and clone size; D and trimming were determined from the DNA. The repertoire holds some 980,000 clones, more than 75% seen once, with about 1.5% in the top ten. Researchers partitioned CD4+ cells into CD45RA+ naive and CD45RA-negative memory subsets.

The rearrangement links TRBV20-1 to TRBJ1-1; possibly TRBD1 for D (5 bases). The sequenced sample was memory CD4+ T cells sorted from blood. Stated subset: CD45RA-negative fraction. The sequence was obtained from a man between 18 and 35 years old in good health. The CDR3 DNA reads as TGCAGTGCTGCGGAGGGGACTGAAGCTTTCTTT. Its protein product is CSAAEGTEAFF.